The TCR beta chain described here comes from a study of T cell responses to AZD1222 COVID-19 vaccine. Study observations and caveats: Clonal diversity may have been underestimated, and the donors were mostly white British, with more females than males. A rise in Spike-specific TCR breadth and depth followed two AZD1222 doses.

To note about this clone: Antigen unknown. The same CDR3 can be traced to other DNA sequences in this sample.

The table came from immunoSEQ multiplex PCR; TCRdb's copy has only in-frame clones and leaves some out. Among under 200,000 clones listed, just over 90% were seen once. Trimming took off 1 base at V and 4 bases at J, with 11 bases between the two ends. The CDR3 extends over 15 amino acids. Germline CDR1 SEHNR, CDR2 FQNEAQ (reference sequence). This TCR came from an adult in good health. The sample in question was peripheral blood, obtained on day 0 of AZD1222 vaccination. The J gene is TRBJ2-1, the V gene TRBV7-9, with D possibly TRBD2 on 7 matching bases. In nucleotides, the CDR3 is TGTGCCAGCAGCTTAGGGCGGGGGCCTTACAATGAGCAGTTCTTC. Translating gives CASSLGRGPYNEQFF.